The 5 T cell receptor beta chains presented below share a single source sample, sequenced in a study of spatial heterogeneity in lung cancer. TCRdb called the 5' RACE reads again in MiXCR, with one record for every CDR3 protein. Found here are about 46,000 distinct CDR3 sequences, roughly 12% of them singletons; the top ten hold more than 25%. Time point reported: blood at routine non-recurrence follow-up after resection. Material: PBMCs, obtained at follow-up. All receptors derive from a male donor with early-stage non-small cell lung cancer.

This clonotype has at least ten counts. The chain couples TRBV12-3 or TRBV12-4 to TRBJ1-5; D remains ambiguous. The CDR3 sequence is 16 residues long. V lost 2 bases and J lost 0, with 11 bases in between. In DNA, the CDR3 is TGTGCCAGCAGTTTATTACCGTGGTATAGCAATCAGCCCCAGCATTTT. Protein: CASSLLPWYSNQPQHF.

This clonotype came up once. The chain combines TRBV12-3 or TRBV12-4 with TRBJ1-1; tentative D call: TRBD1 (5 bases). The CDR3 totals 14 residues. Trimming removed 4 bases at V and 5 bases at J, with 14 bases between. The CDR3, as DNA: TGTGCCAGCAGTTCGGGGGACCCTACTACTGAAGCTTTCTTT. Protein: CASSSGDPTTEAFF.

This clonotype has a count of ten or more. The chain joins TRBV6-5 to TRBJ1-2; D unresolved. The length of the CDR3 is 14 residues. CDR1 MNHEY and CDR2 SVGAGI come from the germline V gene. V gave up 0 bases and J gave up 0 bases, with 5 bases separating them. The CDR3 DNA sequence: TGTGCCAGCAGTTACTCGCAGGCTAACTATGGCTACACCTTC. The encoded protein is CASSYSQANYGYTF.

This clonotype occurred many times. J is TRBJ1-6 and V is TRBV20-1; D is undetermined. V dropped 6 bases and J dropped 11 bases, with 8 bases sitting between them. In germline, CDR1 is DFQATT, CDR2 SNEGSKA (reference sequence). The CDR3 sequence is 10 residues long. This CDR3 reads CSAPAPPLHF. The CDR3 bases are TGCAGTGCCCCTGCCCCACCCCTCCACTTT.

This clonotype has just a few counts. J is TRBJ2-3 and V is TRBV30; 10 nucleotides line up with TRBD2. Looked up from germline, CDR1 is GTSNPN and CDR2 is SVGIG (reference sequence). The CDR3 has 18 amino acids. Trimming took 4 bases from V and 0 from J; bases not matched to a gene: 13. CDR3 protein: CAWTPLAGEGGSTDTQYF. DNA of the CDR3: TGTGCCTGGACCCCCCTAGCGGGAGAAGGGGGGAGCACAGATACGCAGTATTTT. Full variable domain (rest looked up from reference TRBV30 and TRBJ2-3): SQTIHQWPATLVQPVGSPLSLECTVEGTSNPNLYWYRQAAGRGLQLLFYSVGIGQISSEVPQNLSASRPQDRQFILSSKKLLLSDSGFYLCAWTPLAGEGGSTDTQYFGPGTRLTVL.